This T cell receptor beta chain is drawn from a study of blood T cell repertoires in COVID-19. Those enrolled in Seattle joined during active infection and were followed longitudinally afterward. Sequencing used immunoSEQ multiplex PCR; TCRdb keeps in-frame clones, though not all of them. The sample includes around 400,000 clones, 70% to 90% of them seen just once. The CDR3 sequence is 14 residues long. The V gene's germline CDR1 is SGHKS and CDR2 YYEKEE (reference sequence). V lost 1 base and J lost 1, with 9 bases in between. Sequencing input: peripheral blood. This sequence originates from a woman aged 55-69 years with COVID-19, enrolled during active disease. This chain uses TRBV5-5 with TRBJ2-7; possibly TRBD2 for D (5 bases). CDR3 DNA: TGTGCCAGCAGCTTGTTGCTAGCTTCCTACGAGCAGTACTTC. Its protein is CASSLLLASYEQYF.